A selection of T cell receptor beta chains follows, all from one sample in a study of T cells in Graves' hyperthyroidism and ophthalmopathy. TCRdb ran MiXCR on the multiplex PCR reads and lists one entry per CDR3 protein. The table has around 250,000 distinct CDR3 sequences, around 15% seen once. The sample was blood. Receptors were obtained from a woman under 30 with Graves' ophthalmopathy. Both conserved end residues are part of each CDR3. Each record gives: J gene, V gene, D gene, CDR3 protein. D genes are given only for firm matches.

TRBJ2-4 TRBV20-1 TRBD1 CSASPLDRAPDLAKNIQYF
TRBJ2-1 TRBV6-1 TRBD1 CASSEHGQVVYNEQFF
TRBJ2-3 TRBV5-1 TRBD2 CASSSSGGGFTDTQYF
TRBJ2-7 TRBV5-4 TRBD1 CASSSLYPTGAFSYEQYF
TRBJ2-7 TRBV5-4 TRBD2 CASSFKGLAVSYEQYF
TRBJ2-3 TRBV27 - CASSLRGTGFLTDTQYF
TRBJ1-1 TRBV7-9 TRBD1 CASSKNQGTGGTEASF
TRBJ1-4 TRBV18 - CASSPAGRSNEKLFF
TRBJ2-5 TRBV29-1 TRBD2 CSVAGLAGGGTQYF
TRBJ1-1 TRBV9 - CASSTLSAPGANTEAFF
TRBJ2-7 TRBV9 - CASSVTGLTYEQYF
TRBJ2-3 TRBV19 - CASSIRRAQGPDTQYF
TRBJ1-2 TRBV3-1 TRBD1 CASSPDRVGGYTF
TRBJ1-2 TRBV5-6 - CASSPGTAIYGYTF
TRBJ1-1 TRBV7-2 TRBD1 CASSLVHSGQGAENTEAFF
TRBJ2-5 TRBV6-2/TRBV6-3 TRBD2 CASRRPGLAGSRETQYF
TRBJ1-2 TRBV5-6 TRBD1 CASSSIRGGYGYTF
TRBJ2-1 TRBV7-8 - CASSFGNSYNEQFF
TRBJ2-7 TRBV6-1 TRBD1 CASSSTYGQGDEQYF
TRBJ2-1 TRBV28 - CASRQGVEQLYNEQFF
TRBJ1-5 TRBV28 TRBD1 CASSILLGTGGSRQPQHF
TRBJ2-7 TRBV12-5 - CASGFGVEQYF
TRBJ1-6 TRBV28 - CASSRGAGSSYNSPLHF
TRBJ1-1 TRBV28 - CASSSGRTEAFF
TRBJ2-1 TRBV4-1 TRBD2 CASSQDRASGSYNEQFF
TRBJ1-3 TRBV27 - CASRTLSSGNTIYF
TRBJ1-1 TRBV7-9 - CASSPGVRQGLNTEAFF
TRBJ2-7 TRBV19 - CASRGRGAYEQYF
TRBJ1-3 TRBV6-6 - CASSYSKWGRSGNTIYF
TRBJ2-2 TRBV27 - CASKGDPTGELFF
TRBJ2-3 TRBV5-1 - CASSSGLSTDTQYF
TRBJ2-7 TRBV6-2/TRBV6-3 TRBD2 CASSSPSGAYEQYF
TRBJ2-3 TRBV6-1 - CASSEAGSSTDTQYF
TRBJ2-1 TRBV28 TRBD2 CASSLSGGAGLNEQFF
TRBJ2-4 TRBV28 TRBD2 CASRTGTSGIGWAKNIQYF
TRBJ1-2 TRBV4-1 - CASSQVMDNYGYTF
TRBJ2-1 TRBV7-3 - CASRSNNEQFF
TRBJ2-3 TRBV7-2 TRBD1 CASSPRTGADTQYF
TRBJ2-3 TRBV27 - CASSSREFAPQAQYF
TRBJ1-5 TRBV4-1 - CASSQVGGRGGRQPQHF
TRBJ2-7 TRBV6-9 TRBD1 CASTTPGQGDEQYF
TRBJ2-1 TRBV4-1 TRBD2 CASSRVTGTSSYEQFF
TRBJ1-6 TRBV13 TRBD1 CASSYRGGYNSPLHF
TRBJ2-5 TRBV18 - CASSPPSQSQETQYF
TRBJ1-1 TRBV29-1 TRBD1 CSVYRDRATEAFF
TRBJ2-2 TRBV24-1 TRBD1 CATTLYRDRESGELFF
TRBJ2-5 TRBV20-1 - CSARDPQGPGETQYF
TRBJ2-5 TRBV27 - CASSLGLAGETQYF
TRBJ2-5 TRBV20-1 - CSARDLRTGETQYF
TRBJ2-1 TRBV5-1 - CASSQTHTSYNEQFF
TRBJ1-6 TRBV3-1 - CASSLQGGNSPLHF
TRBJ1-2 TRBV9 - CASSPRNLGVGGSGYTF
TRBJ2-3 TRBV4-2 - CASSQESGSVDTQYF
TRBJ2-1 TRBV20-1 - CSASGSGEQFF
TRBJ2-5 TRBV9 TRBD1 CASSVYSGGAGETQYF
TRBJ2-1 TRBV6-2/TRBV6-3 - CASSRTNSYNEQFF
TRBJ1-2 TRBV7-8 - CASSFPGQGYTF
TRBJ1-2 TRBV12-3/TRBV12-4 - CASSLKVGAVYGYTF
TRBJ2-3 TRBV7-9 - CASGFGAHLPSTDTQYF